Sequencing of this T cell receptor beta chain was carried out in a study of cytomegalovirus exposure and HLA in healthy donors. The wider study: The roughly 110 validation repertoires were reported in a later analysis to have been generated on the same platform as the roughly 670 first-cohort repertoires. Study-level findings and limits: The investigators catalogued 164 TCR beta chains as cytomegalovirus-associated.

Here immunoSEQ multiplex PCR was the method, and the copy in TCRdb shows in-frame clones only, minus some. The table has 50,000 to 65,000 clones, 85% to 95% seen once. A word on this clone: Its antigen is still unknown.

Germline values: CDR1 MDHEN, CDR2 SYDVKM. V was trimmed by 5 bases and J by 2 bases, leaving 16 bases between them. The CDR3 covers 15 residues. The donors were members of the validation cohort, which comprised 100 to 150 subjects and was separate from the first cohort of 730 or so subjects. The chain employs TRBV28 and TRBJ2-7, with D perhaps matching TRBD2 (6 bases). The clonotype comes from a woman aged 18-30 years in good health and CMV-seropositive. The sample comprised PBMCs. The CDR3 DNA reads as TGTGCCAGCAGTATCGGGGGATCGGGCCCCTACGAGCAGTACTTC. Translation gives CASSIGGSGPYEQYF.